This T cell receptor (beta chain) was captured by sequencing in a study of T-cell memory formation after mild COVID-19. Study at large: The two donors had largely donor-specific TCR clusters. Study conclusions and caveats: Certain responding clones were present in pre-infection memory, suggesting participation of cross-reactive memory. Mainly in CM and EM were contracting CD4+ clones; CD8+ were in EMRA.

Details on this clonotype: As yet, its antigen is unknown.

Constant-segment-primed 5'RACE gave TCR alpha and TCR beta cDNA libraries with sample barcodes and UMIs. TCRdb analysed the 5' RACE reads with MiXCR anew, one entry per CDR3 protein. The sample yields roughly 370,000 distinct CDR3 sequences, roughly 15% seen once. The V end lost 5 bases, the J end lost 5 bases, and 10 bases lay between the germline ends. Germline assignment: CDR1 MNHEY and CDR2 SVGEGT. The CDR3 has 13 amino acids. What was sequenced was PBMCs or a T cell subset sorted from them (not recorded which). This clonotype was obtained from a man between 18 and 35 years old who had mild COVID-19 (a few samples of this study predate the infection). Cell type and time point are not known. This chain uses TRBV6-2 or TRBV6-3 with TRBJ2-1; unclear D gene. CDR3 in amino acids: CASSKGSDNEQFF. The CDR3 DNA follows: TGTGCCAGCAGTAAGGGATCGGACAATGAGCAGTTCTTC.